This TCR beta chain originates from a study of patients and donors after allogeneic stem cell transplantation. TCRdb analysed the RT-PCR reads with MiXCR anew, one entry per CDR3 protein. The data show about 110,000 distinct CDR3 sequences, approximately 40% seen once. Trimming took 3 bases from V and 3 from J; bases not matched to a gene: 6. The germline gives CDR1 KGHSH, CDR2 LQKENI. There are 15 residues in the CDR3. The receptor comes from a human donor who was either an allogeneic HSCT recipient or a stem cell or donor lymphocyte infusion donor (not recorded which). It is not recorded whose cells these are; they may come from a transplant donor. What was sequenced was blood, either unsorted or a sorted T cell fraction (not recorded which). The gene calls are TRBV18 and TRBJ2-7; 9 bases line up with TRBD1. The CDR3: CASSPGQGRHYEQYF. Written as DNA, the CDR3 is TGTGCCAGCTCACCGGGACAGGGTCGGCACTACGAGCAGTACTTC.